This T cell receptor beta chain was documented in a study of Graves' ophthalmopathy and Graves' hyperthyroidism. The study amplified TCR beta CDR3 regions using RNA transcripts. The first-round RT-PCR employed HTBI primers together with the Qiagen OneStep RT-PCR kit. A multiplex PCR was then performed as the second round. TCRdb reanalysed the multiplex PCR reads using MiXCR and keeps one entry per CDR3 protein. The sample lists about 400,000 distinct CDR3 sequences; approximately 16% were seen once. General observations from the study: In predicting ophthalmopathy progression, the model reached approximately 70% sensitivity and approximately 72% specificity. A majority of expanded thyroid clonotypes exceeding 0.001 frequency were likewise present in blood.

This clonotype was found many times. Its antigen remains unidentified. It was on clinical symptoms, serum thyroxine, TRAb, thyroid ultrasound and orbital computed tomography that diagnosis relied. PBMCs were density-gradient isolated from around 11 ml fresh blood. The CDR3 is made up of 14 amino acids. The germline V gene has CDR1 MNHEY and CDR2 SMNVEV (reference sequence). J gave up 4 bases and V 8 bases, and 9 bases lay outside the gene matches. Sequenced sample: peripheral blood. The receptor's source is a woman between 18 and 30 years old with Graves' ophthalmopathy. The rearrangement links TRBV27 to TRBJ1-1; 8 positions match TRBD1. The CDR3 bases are TGTGCCAGCGGCAGGGGGCGCGAGGGCACTGAAGCTTTCTTT. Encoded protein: CASGRGREGTEAFF.